This T cell receptor (beta chain) was sequenced in a study of blood T cell repertoires in COVID-19. Whole-study context: There were acute and convalescent COVID-19 samples, and they came from the United States, Italy and Spain. Sources were T cells, B-cell-depleted T cells, or PBMCs; the material itself was cDNA or gDNA.

In the original workflow: Amplification of reference gene primers provided the estimated nucleated cell counts. TCRdb keeps only in-frame clones here, not all; method: immunoSEQ multiplex PCR. The V and J calls and clone size were taken over from that table, and D and trimming were inferred from the DNA. Of about 120,000 clones in the sample, around 81% were seen once. The CDR3 has 14 residues. Trimming cost V 5 bases and J 10 bases, with 15 bases left between them. Germline CDR1 is MNHNS and CDR2 is SASEGT. The sample consisted of peripheral blood. V and J are TRBV6-1 and TRBJ1-6; D not certain. The TCR comes from a man between 65 and 85 years old with acute or convalescent COVID-19. Here the CDR3 reads CASSYQSIQSPLHF. The CDR3 DNA follows: TGTGCCAGCAGTTATCAATCCATACAGTCACCCCTCCACTTT.